This TCR beta chain was profiled in a study of T cell repertoires in cytomegalovirus infection. The CDR3 spans 14 residues. Trimming stripped 6 bases from V and 4 bases from J, with 12 bases between. The germline CDR1 and CDR2 sequences are SNHLY and FYNNEI. Concerning this clonotype itself: Its antigen is unidentified.

TCRdb reprocessed the reads via MiXCR and lists one record per CDR3 protein. Here the sample spans around 300,000 distinct CDR3 sequences, around a quarter being singletons. This TCR came from a human donor in good health (CMV status not recorded). Some clones in this sample may be carry-over from other donors' samples. The sample was cultured PBMCs, taken from culture after CMV antigen stimulation. The chain employs TRBV2 and TRBJ2-2; D is possibly TRBD1 (5 bases). This chain's CDR3 is CASRGAIGTGELFF. The CDR3 nucleotides read TGTGCCAGCAGAGGGGCCATTGGCACCGGGGAGCTGTTTTTT.